One and the same sample provided the 30 T cell receptor beta chains below, sequenced in a study of breast tumors, draining lymph nodes, adjacent tissues. TCRdb fed the multiplex PCR reads into MiXCR, producing one record per CDR3 protein. The table records 100,000 to 150,000 distinct CDR3 sequences, around 20% of them present only once. The lymph nodes were axillary draining lymph nodes from breast cancer patients. The sample consisted of axillary lymph node tissue. These receptor sequences come from a female donor with breast cancer. Some clones in this sample may be carry-over from other donors' samples.

The rearrangement joins TRBV27 to TRBJ1-5, with D maybe TRBD1 (5 bases). The CDR3 spans 13 residues. The ends were cut back, 6 bases at V and 4 bases at J, with 10 bases in the middle. Germline CDR1 is MNHEY and CDR2 is SMNVEV (reference sequence). The CDR3, as DNA: TGTGCCAGCAGACAGGCGGTAAATCAGCCCCAGCATTTT. Translating it yields CASRQAVNQPQHF.

This clonotype appeared many times. J is TRBJ2-1 and V is TRBV6-4; possibly TRBD2 for D (7 bases). This CDR3 is built from 15 residues. The germline gives CDR1 MRHNA, CDR2 SNTAGT. With 4 bases removed from V and 8 bases from J, the gap between germline ends came to 18 bases. The CDR3 spells CASSVQGREVDEQFF. The CDR3 DNA is TGTGCCAGCAGTGTTCAGGGGAGGGAAGTCGATGAGCAGTTCTTC.

At least ten counts were recorded for this clonotype. The chain uses TRBV6-1 and TRBJ2-5; 11 positions match TRBD2. The V segment lost 6 bases and the J segment 3 bases; nucleotides outside the gene matches: 6. CDR1 is MNHNS and CDR2 is SASEGT in the germline V gene. This CDR3 region has 15 residues. CDR3: CASRLAGAIEETQYF. CDR3 sequence (DNA): TGTGCCAGCAGACTAGCGGGAGCCATTGAAGAGACCCAGTACTTC.

This rearrangement joins TRBV27 to TRBJ2-3; D may be TRBD2 (7 bases). The CDR3 has 18 residues. Trimming stripped 0 bases from V and 3 bases from J, with 19 bases between. Germline V lookup: CDR1 MNHEY, CDR2 SMNVEV (reference sequence). CDR3 in DNA: TGTGCCAGCAGTTTATCCCCGGGGGGCAGGGGTTGGACAGATACGCAGTATTTT. It yields the protein CASSLSPGGRGWTDTQYF.

In its sample, this clonotype was seen many times. The chain couples TRBV30 to TRBJ1-6; 7 positions match TRBD1. V was pared by 4 bases and J by 10 bases, with 7 bases of the junction left unmatched. The CDR3 spans 13 residues. Germline CDR1 and CDR2: GTSNPN and SVGIG (reference sequence). The chain's CDR3 is CAWTRQGSSPLHF. In DNA form, the CDR3 reads TGTGCCTGGACCCGACAGGGCTCATCACCCCTCCACTTT.

This clonotype was counted many times. The rearrangement links TRBV19 to TRBJ1-5; D gene unclear. Germline values: CDR1 LNHDA, CDR2 SQIVND (reference sequence). V was cut by 5 bases and J by 4 bases, with 6 bases left in between. This CDR3 is built from 12 residues. CDR3 nucleotide sequence: TGTGCCAGTAGTCCTCGTAATCAGCCCCAGCATTTT. It encodes CASSPRNQPQHF. Combining the CDR3 with reference TRBV19 and TRBJ1-5 gives the whole variable domain DGGITQSPKYLFRKEGQNVTLSCEQNLNHDAMYWYRQDPGQGLRLIYYSQIVNDFQKGDIAEGYSVSREKKESFPLTVTSAQKNPTAFYLCASSPRNQPQHFGDGTRLSIL.

On this clonotype itself: This may arise from a read error, as a much more abundant clone is one base away. The chain joins TRBV20-1 to TRBJ2-5, with TRBD1 identical over 7 bases. Germline values: CDR1 DFQATT, CDR2 SNEGSKA (reference sequence). Unmatched junction bases numbered 6, after V lost 8 bases and J lost 6 bases. There are 11 residues in the CDR3. The CDR3 loop is CSTETGKTQYF. The CDR3 coding sequence is TGCAGTACTGAGACAGGGAAGACCCAGTACTTC.

This clonotype was counted many times. The CDR3 spells CASSEGLHSTDTQYF. DNA of the CDR3: TGTGCCAGCAGTGAAGGGCTCCATTCCACAGATACGCAGTATTTT. The rearrangement joins TRBV6-1 to TRBJ2-3; D gene unclear. CDR3 length: 15 residues. CDR1 and CDR2 (germline): MNHNS, SASEGT. The V end lost 1 base, the J end lost 2 bases, and 10 bases lay between the germline ends.

This clonotype appeared a few times. The chain is built from TRBV28 and TRBJ2-2; D is tentatively TRBD1 or TRBD2 (5 bases each). This CDR3 has 17 residues. Trimming took off 5 bases at V and 1 base at J, with 17 bases between the two ends. Germline V gives CDR1 MDHEN, CDR2 SYDVKM. The CDR3 sequence: CASSGTGTLWNTGELFF. CDR3 sequence (DNA): TGTGCCAGCAGTGGGACCGGGACCCTGTGGAACACCGGGGAGCTGTTTTTT.

This clonotype was seen repeatedly, ten times or more. The CDR3 spells CSAYSGNQETQYF. CDR3 bases: TGCAGTGCTTATAGCGGAAACCAAGAGACCCAGTACTTC. The V call is TRBV20-1, the J call TRBJ2-5, with D perhaps TRBD2 (6 bases). V was shortened by 5 bases and J by 0 bases, with 10 bases between the two germline ends. The CDR3 is 13 residues long. Germline values: CDR1 DFQATT, CDR2 SNEGSKA (reference sequence).

This clonotype was counted ten times or more. V is TRBV20-1 and J is TRBJ1-2; D unresolved. The V end was cut by 3 bases, the J end by 1 base, with 12 bases between. The CDR3 runs 14 residues. The germline gives CDR1 DFQATT, CDR2 SNEGSKA (reference sequence). Here the CDR3 DNA reads TGCAGTGCTAGTTCTCCTATTAATAACTATGGCTACACCTTC. Its protein is CSASSPINNYGYTF.

This clonotype has more than one count but fewer than ten. The chain combines TRBV28 with TRBJ2-1; 11 bases map to TRBD2. Trimming removed 3 bases from V and 0 bases from J; junction bases left unmatched: 4. Germline V gene sequence: CDR1 MDHEN, CDR2 SYDVKM. This CDR3 has 17 amino acids. The CDR3 is CASSFSGLAVSYNEQFF. Here the CDR3 DNA reads TGTGCCAGCAGTTTCTCGGGACTAGCGGTCTCCTACAATGAGCAGTTCTTC. Together with reference TRBV28 and TRBJ2-1, the CDR3 gives the full variable domain: DVKVTQSSRYLVKRTGEKVFLECVQDMDHENMFWYRQDPGLGLRLIYFSYDVKMKEKGDIPEGYSVSREKKERFSLILESASTNQTSMYLCASSFSGLAVSYNEQFFGPGTRLTVL.

This clonotype was observed at least ten times. V usage is TRBV20-1 and J usage is TRBJ2-5; 9 bases are shared with TRBD2. Germline V gives CDR1 DFQATT, CDR2 SNEGSKA (reference sequence). V lost 6 bases, J lost 3 bases, and 8 bases stayed unmatched. CDR3 length: 14 amino acids. As DNA, the CDR3 is TGCAGTGCAAGCCCCCTAGCGGGGAAAGAGACCCAGTACTTC. It specifies CSASPLAGKETQYF.

This clonotype was seen at least ten times. The rearrangement links TRBV5-4 to TRBJ2-7; no definite D call. Germline V lookup: CDR1 SGHNT, CDR2 YYREEE (reference sequence). Trimming cost V 2 bases and J 6 bases, with 15 bases left between them. This CDR3 is built from 14 residues. CDR3 amino acids: CASSFGATVGEQYF. As DNA, the CDR3 is TGTGCCAGCAGCTTTGGAGCGACGGTCGGCGAGCAGTACTTC.

This rearrangement joins TRBV4-2 to TRBJ1-1; TRBD1 matches 8 bases. The CDR3 is 17 residues long. V lost 0 bases and J lost 1; bases outside the gene matches: 7. Germline assignment: CDR1 LGHNA and CDR2 YNFKEQ. Here the CDR3 reads CASSQDRRGRGNTEAFF. The CDR3 region has the DNA TGTGCCAGCAGCCAAGATCGCAGGGGGCGGGGGAACACTGAAGCTTTCTTT.

This clonotype was counted between two and nine times. V usage is TRBV6-2 or TRBV6-3 and J usage is TRBJ2-2; TRBD1 matches at 11 bases. This CDR3 has 15 residues. The germline gives CDR1 MNHEY, CDR2 SVGEGT. V shed 4 bases and J 8 bases; nucleotides not matched to a gene: 6. CDR3 sequence: CASSLRGTGGGELFF. In DNA, the CDR3 is TGTGCCAGCAGTTTACGGGGGACAGGGGGTGGGGAGCTGTTTTTT.

This chain links TRBV7-9 with TRBJ1-2, with TRBD1 identical over 9 bases. The germline CDR1 and CDR2 sequences are SEHNR and FQNEAQ (reference sequence). The CDR3 length is 13 residues. With V trimmed by 4 bases and J by 7 bases, 4 bases remained unmatched. The chain's CDR3 is CASSWGDRAGYTF. In DNA, the CDR3 is TGTGCCAGCAGCTGGGGGGACAGGGCTGGCTACACCTTC.

The table lists this clonotype with many counts. The rearrangement joins TRBV7-8 to TRBJ1-2, with TRBD1 matching over 9 bases. V was pared by 5 bases and J by 6 bases, with 4 bases of the junction left unmatched. CDR3 length: 13 amino acids. The germline CDR1 and CDR2 sequences are SGHVS and FQNEAQ. This CDR3 is CASSPGQGDGYTF. The CDR3, as DNA: TGTGCCAGCAGCCCGGGACAGGGTGATGGCTACACCTTC. The full variable domain, in which reference TRBV7-8 and TRBJ1-2 provide the parts outside the CDR3, is GAGVSQSPRYKVAKRGQDVALRCDPISGHVSLFWYQQALGQGPEFLTYFQNEAQLDKSGLPSDRFFAERPEGSVSTLKIQRTQQEDSAVYLCASSPGQGDGYTFGSGTRLTVV.

This clonotype occurred many times. The chain combines TRBV6-2 or TRBV6-3 with TRBJ2-5; D uncertain. The CDR3 sequence is 12 residues long. CDR1 and CDR2 from the germline V gene are MNHEY and SVGEGT. With 2 bases removed from V and 5 bases from J, the gap between germline ends came to 6 bases. For the CDR3, the DNA is TGTGCCAGCAGTTACCCAGACGAGACCCAGTACTTC. Amino acids: CASSYPDETQYF.

Remarks on this clonotype: A much larger clone differs from this one at a single base, so this may be a read error. This CDR3 fails to terminate in the conserved phenylalanine or tryptophan, so it likely reflects a read error. CDR3 loop: CASSLLAGGPHEQYL. The CDR3 region has the DNA TGTGCCAGCAGCTTACTAGCGGGAGGGCCCCACGAGCAGTACCTC. The V and J genes are TRBV7-2 and TRBJ2-7; 12 bases are shared with TRBD2. The V gene end was trimmed by 2 bases and the J gene end by 5 bases; junction bases not matched to a gene: 4. The CDR3 length is 15 residues. CDR1 is SGHTA and CDR2 is FQGNSA in the germline V gene.

The rearrangement uses TRBV7-3 and TRBJ2-2; 14 bases agree with TRBD2. V lost 6 bases, J lost 1 base, and 7 bases stayed unmatched. Germline lookup yields CDR1 SGHTA and CDR2 FQGTGA. The CDR3 has 18 amino acids. CDR3 DNA sequence: TGTGCCAGCAGGTTCCCCGGGACTAGCGGGAGGAACACCGGGGAGCTGTTTTTT. Its protein is CASRFPGTSGRNTGELFF.

With respect to this clonotype: The conserved phenylalanine or tryptophan normally closing the CDR3 is absent here, so this likely arose from a read error. The limits of the CDR3 on the DNA are not certain, so only TCRdb's listed CDR3 is given. This chain uses TRBV3-2 with TRBJ2-1; the table's D call, TRBD2, has no DNA check behind it. TRBV3-2 is described as a pseudogene. The CDR3 contains 18 residues when both ends are counted. This CDR3 reads CASSTSSGLAGEGAEQFS.

This clonotype is judged medium-sized. The chain links TRBV20-1 to TRBJ2-1; D is perhaps TRBD2 (5 bases). Trimming removed 1 base at V and 7 bases at J, with 17 bases between. The germline V gene has CDR1 DFQATT and CDR2 SNEGSKA (reference sequence). The CDR3 totals 15 residues. The CDR3 reads CSARVLALGANEQFF. The DNA for the CDR3 is TGCAGTGCTAGAGTTCTAGCCCTGGGAGCGAATGAGCAGTTCTTC.

This clonotype was counted a single time. This clone may be a read error of a much larger clone one base away. Since no conserved phenylalanine or tryptophan closes the CDR3, a read error is the likely cause. The chain employs TRBV5-8 and TRBJ2-7, with a weak D call TRBD1 (7 bases). This CDR3 comprises 14 residues. CDR1 and CDR2 from the germline V gene are SGHTS and YDEGEE. Trimming took off 0 bases at V and 5 bases at J, with 12 bases between the two ends. The CDR3 loop reads CASSLAGGGNEQYS. CDR3 DNA: TGTGCCAGCAGCTTGGCAGGGGGAGGAAACGAGCAGTACTCC.

This clonotype showed up many times. The chain combines TRBV19 with TRBJ2-7, with D maybe TRBD2 (6 bases). The CDR3 totals 15 residues. Germline loops: CDR1 LNHDA, CDR2 SQIVND (reference sequence). Deletions cut 3 bases from V and 0 bases from J, with 12 bases between. CDR3 amino acids: CASSISGGNSYEQYF. CDR3 sequence (DNA): TGTGCCAGTAGTATTTCCGGCGGGAACTCCTACGAGCAGTACTTC.

In the case of this clonotype: This may arise from a read error, as a much more abundant clone is one base away. This rearrangement joins TRBV7-2 to TRBJ1-5, with 7 bases identical to TRBD1. This CDR3 has 15 residues. Germline CDR1 and CDR2: SGHTA and FQGNSA. CDR3 amino acids: CVSSPAGGGIQPQHF. DNA of the CDR3: TGTGTCAGCAGCCCAGCAGGGGGGGGGATTCAGCCCCAGCATTTT.

The gene calls are TRBV19 and TRBJ1-5; D not certain. Between the trimmed V and J ends, which lost 4 bases and 7 bases, there was a span of 11 bases. CDR3 length equals 13 residues. Per germline, CDR1 LNHDA and CDR2 SQIVND (reference sequence). The CDR3 region is CASSNHDGQPQHF. Written as DNA, the CDR3 is TGTGCCAGTAGTAACCATGACGGGCAGCCCCAGCATTTT.

Turning to this clonotype: This may arise from a read error, as a much more abundant clone is one base away. The chain has TRBV7-9 and TRBJ2-1; 7 nucleotides agree with TRBD1. This CDR3 is built from 14 residues. Germline V gives CDR1 SEHNR, CDR2 FQNEAQ (reference sequence). Written as DNA, the CDR3 is TGTGCCAGCAGCTTTACAGGGGTTCAAAGTGAGCGGTTCTTC. It yields the protein CASSFTGVQSERFF.

This clonotype was detected ten times or more. The chain carries TRBV24-1 and TRBJ2-3; TRBD2 agrees at 8 bases. The CDR3 length is 15 residues. CDR1 and CDR2 from the germline V gene are KGHDR and SFDVKD. The ends lost 5 bases at V and 1 base at J; junction bases unmatched: 4. CDR3 nucleotide sequence: TGTGCCACCAGTGCGGGAGGGGGGGGCACAGATACGCAGTATTTT. This codes for CATSAGGGGTDTQYF.

In its sample, this clonotype was seen many times. The V gene is TRBV6-4, the J gene TRBJ1-6; no firm D call. V was pared by 3 bases and J by 7 bases, with 7 bases between. The germline CDR1 and CDR2 sequences are MRHNA and SNTAGT. The CDR3 is 13 residues long. CDR3 region: CASSEQTNSPLHF. CDR3 nucleotides: TGTGCCAGCAGTGAACAGACCAATTCACCCCTCCACTTT.